A single sample is the source of the 32 T cell receptor beta chains below, sequenced in a study of blood T cell repertoires in COVID-19. Sequencing was performed with immunoSEQ multiplex PCR; in TCRdb, only in-frame clones are kept and a portion is missing. Of 180,000 or so clones detected, approximately 85% appear once; the ten largest clones hold 9.8%. The sequencing input was peripheral blood. The origin of the receptors is a woman aged 80 or older with acute or convalescent COVID-19.

For this clone: One end of the junction is discordant with germline, which a read error may explain. The chain is built from TRBV7-9 and TRBJ1-2; the D gene is possibly TRBD1 (6 bases). Germline lookup yields CDR1 SEHNR and CDR2 FQNEAQ (reference sequence). This CDR3 has 11 residues. In DNA form, the CDR3 reads TGTGCCAGCAGCTACGGACAGCAACGGATCTTC. As protein: CASSYGQQRIF.

On this clone itself: Additional DNA sequences in this sample encode the identical CDR3. V usage is TRBV19 and J usage is TRBJ1-5, with D possibly TRBD1 on 5 matching bases. The V gene's germline CDR1 is LNHDA and CDR2 SQIVND (reference sequence). Trimming removed 1 base from V and 2 bases from J, with 6 bases in between. The CDR3 covers 14 residues. The chain's CDR3 is CASSIVGGNQPQHF. The CDR3 nucleotides are TGTGCCAGTAGTATAGTAGGGGGCAATCAGCCCCAGCATTTT.

The chain couples TRBV5-4 to TRBJ1-2; no reliable D call. The CDR3 is made up of 11 amino acids. Germline-derived CDR1 and CDR2 are SGHNT and YYREEE (reference sequence). V lost 6 bases and J lost 7, with 10 bases in between. In nucleotides, the CDR3 is TGTGCCAGCAACATTGCGGGTGGCTACACCTTC. Its protein is CASNIAGGYTF.

The chain has TRBV5-1 and TRBJ1-2; TRBD1 agrees at 9 bases. V lost 4 bases, J lost 4 bases, and 8 bases stayed unmatched. Germline loops: CDR1 SGHRS, CDR2 YFSETQ. The CDR3 covers 15 residues. The CDR3 sequence is CASSGTGGSSYGYTF. The DNA of the CDR3 is TGCGCCAGCAGCGGAACAGGGGGCTCCAGCTATGGCTACACCTTC.

CDR3 coding DNA: TGTGCCAGCAGCCCCGCGAGGGTCGGGAGCGAGCAGTACTTC. Translating it yields CASSPARVGSEQYF. The J gene is TRBJ2-7, the V gene TRBV7-9; a weak D match, TRBD2 (6 bases). This CDR3 spans 14 amino acids. The germline V gene encodes CDR1 SEHNR and CDR2 FQNEAQ (reference sequence). With 5 bases removed from V and 6 bases from J, the gap between germline ends came to 17 bases.

This clone was recorded once. The chain carries TRBV15 and TRBJ2-7; 9 nucleotides line up with TRBD1. V lost 5 bases and J lost 6; bases outside the gene matches: 8. This CDR3 is 14 amino acids long. Germline V gives CDR1 LNHNV, CDR2 YYDKDF (reference sequence). The DNA for the CDR3 is TGTGCCACCAGCCCGACAGGGGGGATTGCCGAGCAGTACTTC. It encodes CATSPTGGIAEQYF.

This clone was seen a handful of times. The rearrangement joins TRBV11-2 to TRBJ1-1; possibly TRBD1 for D (5 bases). Germline CDR1 is SGHAT and CDR2 is FQNNGV. The CDR3 loop spans 11 amino acids. Trimming shortened V by 7 bases and J by 10 bases, and 13 bases separated the two germline ends. The CDR3 DNA reads as TGTGCCAGCACCCGGGGGTGGGTAGCTTTCTTT. Amino acids: CASTRGWVAFF.

The chain combines TRBV13 with TRBJ1-5; 7 nucleotides align to TRBD1. CDR1 PRHDT and CDR2 FYEKMQ come from the germline V gene (reference sequence). The CDR3 has 14 amino acids. V lost 5 bases to trimming and J lost 4 bases; unmatched junction nucleotides: 5. In nucleotides, the CDR3 is TGTGCCAGCAGCACAGGGGCTGGGAATCAGCCCCAGCATTTT. Translation gives CASSTGAGNQPQHF.

The chain couples TRBV9 to TRBJ2-2; D unresolved. This CDR3 is 14 amino acids long. Trimming removed 2 bases from V and 4 bases from J, with 9 bases in between. Germline lookup yields CDR1 SGDLS and CDR2 YYNGEE. In DNA form, the CDR3 reads TGTGCCAGCAGCGTCAGAAGAGGCACCGGGGAGCTGTTTTTT. This encodes CASSVRRGTGELFF.

CDR3 sequence reads: CASSVGANTEAFF. CDR3 nucleotide sequence: TGTGCCAGCAGCGTAGGAGCTAACACTGAAGCTTTCTTT. The rearrangement uses TRBV9 and TRBJ1-1; D gene unclear. CDR1 is SGDLS, CDR2 YYNGEE, per germline. With 0 bases removed from V and 2 bases from J, the gap between germline ends came to 5 bases. This CDR3 comprises 13 residues.

The chain couples TRBV6-6 to TRBJ2-1; maybe TRBD2 (6 bases). The CDR3 has 15 residues. Trimming removed 2 bases at V and 3 bases at J, with 11 bases between. CDR1 and CDR2 (germline): MNHNY, SVGAGI (reference sequence). The CDR3 protein is CASSYGTSFYNEQFF. The DNA for the CDR3 is TGTGCCAGCAGTTACGGAACTAGCTTCTACAATGAGCAGTTCTTC.

This clone was seen a few times. CDR3 protein: CASRSLAGGPDTGELFF. CDR3 nucleotides: TGTGCCAGCAGATCACTAGCGGGGGGGCCAGACACCGGGGAGCTGTTTTTT. The rearrangement uses TRBV28 and TRBJ2-2; TRBD2 matches at 13 bases. Germline CDR1 reads MDHEN; CDR2 reads SYDVKM. The V gene end was trimmed by 6 bases and the J gene end by 3 bases; junction bases not matched to a gene: 7. The CDR3 runs to 17 residues.

This chain uses TRBV19 with TRBJ2-1; 7 positions agree with TRBD2. V trimming: 9 bases; J trimming: 11 bases; junction bases outside the gene matches: 7. This CDR3 contains 11 residues. Germline loops: CDR1 LNHDA, CDR2 SQIVND (reference sequence). The CDR3 DNA is TGTGCCAGCGCAGCGGGGAGGAAGCAGTTCTTC. This translates into CASAAGRKQFF.

In this sample, this clone turned up a few times. The rearrangement uses TRBV6-6 and TRBJ2-1; 12 nucleotides match TRBD2. The germline V gene has CDR1 MNHNY and CDR2 SVGAGI (reference sequence). V gave up 7 bases and J gave up 10 bases; unmatched junction bases: 5. The CDR3 is made up of 13 amino acids. CDR3 loop: CASTLAGGREQFF. The CDR3 DNA reads TGTGCCAGCACCCTAGCGGGAGGGAGGGAGCAGTTCTTC.

The chain employs TRBV24-1 and TRBJ2-1, with 11 bases aligning to TRBD1. V was clipped by 3 bases and J by 6 bases; unmatched bases: 3. The germline V gene has CDR1 KGHDR and CDR2 SFDVKD. This CDR3 spans 15 amino acids. The CDR3: CATSDPGTGGNEQFF. CDR3 DNA sequence: TGTGCCACCAGTGATCCCGGGACAGGGGGCAATGAGCAGTTCTTC.

V gene TRBV6-1 combines with J gene TRBJ1-3; a weak D match, TRBD1 (5 bases). V lost 2 bases, J lost 2 bases, and 7 bases lay in between. CDR1 MNHNS and CDR2 SASEGT come from the germline V gene. This CDR3 region has 14 residues. For the CDR3, the DNA is TGTGCCAGCAGTGAACAGGGCGCTGGAAACACCATATATTTT. Translated: CASSEQGAGNTIYF.

The V gene is TRBV5-5, the J gene TRBJ2-7; D possibly corresponds to TRBD1 (5 bases). Trimming cost V 1 base and J 2 bases, with 10 bases left between them. Germline V CDR1 and CDR2: SGHKS, YYEKEE (reference sequence). The CDR3 is 14 residues long. DNA for the CDR3: TGTGCCAGCAGCTTGTTCACAGGTCCCTACGAGCAGTACTTC. Protein: CASSLFTGPYEQYF.

The sample holds one count of this clone. The chain carries TRBV7-2 and TRBJ1-1; no definite D call. Germline CDR1 SGHTA, CDR2 FQGNSA. With 5 bases removed from V and 4 bases from J, the gap between germline ends came to 17 bases. CDR3 length: 15 residues. CDR3 nucleotides: TGTGCCAGCAGCCTCGGACGGGTAGGGAGCACTGAAGCTTTCTTT. This codes for CASSLGRVGSTEAFF. The whole variable domain, filled in from reference TRBV7-2 and TRBJ1-1, reads GAGVSQSPSNKVTEKGKDVELRCDPISGHTALYWYRQSLGQGLEFLIYFQGNSAPDKSGLPSDRFSAERTGGSVSTLTIQRTQQEDSAVYLCASSLGRVGSTEAFFGQGTRLTVV.

This clone was recorded a few times. This sequence joins TRBV27 and TRBJ2-7; 11 bases agree with TRBD2. The length of the CDR3 is 15 residues. The ends lost 6 bases at V and 0 bases at J; junction bases unmatched: 4. Per the germline V gene, CDR1 is MNHEY and CDR2 is SMNVEV (reference sequence). The DNA for the CDR3 is TGTGCCAGCAGGGCGGGACTAGCGGCCTCCTACGAGCAGTACTTC. Protein product: CASRAGLAASYEQYF.

This chain links TRBV5-6 with TRBJ2-2, with D possibly being TRBD2 (6 bases). The ends were cut back, 5 bases at V and 7 bases at J, with 18 bases in the middle. From germline, CDR1 is SGHDT and CDR2 YYEEEE. The CDR3 is 15 residues long. The CDR3 protein is CASRQGGPRSGELFF. The CDR3 DNA follows: TGTGCCAGCAGGCAGGGAGGACCCCGAAGCGGGGAGCTGTTTTTT.

In its sample, this clone was seen once. This chain connects TRBV30 to TRBJ1-5; the D is unclear. The ends were cut back, 1 base at V and 7 bases at J, with 14 bases in the middle. CDR3 length: 14 residues. Germline V CDR1 and CDR2: GTSNPN, SVGIG (reference sequence). CDR3 residues: CAWSAVNLRQPQHF. The CDR3 nucleotides are TGTGCCTGGAGTGCCGTCAACCTAAGACAGCCCCAGCATTTT.

The V gene is TRBV3-1 (or the pseudogene TRBV3-2), the J gene TRBJ2-3; the D is unclear. Per the germline V gene, CDR1 is LGHDT and CDR2 is YNNKEL (reference sequence). This CDR3 contains 15 residues. Trimming removed 0 bases from V and 2 bases from J, with 9 bases in between. CDR3 in DNA: TGTGCCAGCAGCCAAGACTACGGGTCCACAGATACGCAGTATTTT. Protein sequence: CASSQDYGSTDTQYF.

This rearrangement joins TRBV3-1 (or the pseudogene TRBV3-2) to TRBJ2-3; TRBD1 agrees at 8 bases. Germline CDR1 is LGHDT and CDR2 is YNNKEL (reference sequence). The CDR3 has 14 residues. Trimming removed 4 bases from V and 6 bases from J; junction bases left unmatched: 6. The DNA of the CDR3 is TGTGCCAGCAGCCGGGGGGACAGGCCTGATACGCAGTATTTT. Translation: CASSRGDRPDTQYF.

V is TRBV4-1 and J is TRBJ1-1; possible D gene TRBD1, 6 bases. This CDR3 is built from 17 residues. V dropped 0 bases and J dropped 0 bases, with 14 bases sitting between them. Per germline, CDR1 MGHRA and CDR2 YSYEKL. DNA of the CDR3: TGCGCCAGCAGCCAAGATAGCGGGGGGCGAATGAACACTGAAGCTTTCTTT. It codes for CASSQDSGGRMNTEAFF.

The chain employs TRBV14 and TRBJ2-1; tentative D call: TRBD1 (6 bases). Germline values: CDR1 SGHDN, CDR2 FVKESK. CDR3 length: 15 residues. Trimming took off 0 bases at V and 6 bases at J, with 12 bases between the two ends. DNA for the CDR3: TGTGCCAGCAGCCAAGATAGGACAGTAGGCAATGAGCAGTTCTTC. Translated: CASSQDRTVGNEQFF.

The rearrangement links TRBV25-1 to TRBJ1-5; D uncertain. The V end lost 4 bases, the J end lost 3 bases, and 13 bases lay between the germline ends. This CDR3 comprises 15 residues. In germline, CDR1 is MGHDK, CDR2 SYGVNS. CDR3 protein: CASSGSGGVNQPQHF. CDR3 sequence (DNA): TGTGCCAGCAGTGGGAGTGGCGGGGTCAATCAGCCCCAGCATTTT. Full variable domain (rest looked up from reference TRBV25-1 and TRBJ1-5): EADIYQTPRYLVIGTGKKITLECSQTMGHDKMYWYQQDPGMELHLIHYSYGVNSTEKGDLSSESTVSRIRTEHFPLTLESARPSHTSQYLCASSGSGGVNQPQHFGDGTRLSIL.

This chain joins TRBV6-2 or TRBV6-3 and TRBJ2-7; TRBD2 agrees at 7 bases. Germline CDR1 is MNHEY and CDR2 is SVGEGT. This CDR3 is 15 amino acids long. Unmatched junction bases numbered 8, after V lost 4 bases and J lost 2 bases. This CDR3 is CASSWRLARTYEQYF. The CDR3 region has the DNA TGTGCCAGCAGTTGGCGACTAGCACGGACCTACGAGCAGTACTTC.

This clone came up once. The chain recombines TRBV7-9 with TRBJ2-5; weak D call: TRBD2 (5 bases). Germline lookup yields CDR1 SEHNR and CDR2 FQNEAQ (reference sequence). V was trimmed by 1 base and J by 7 bases, leaving 7 bases between them. The CDR3 consists of 12 residues. The CDR3 DNA reads as TGTGCCAGCAGCTTAGTCGCGGGGACCCAGTACTTC. As protein: CASSLVAGTQYF.

The chain joins TRBV29-1 to TRBJ1-5; perhaps TRBD1 as D (5 bases). The CDR3 length is 14 residues. V shed 6 bases and J shed 2 bases, with 14 bases lying between them. Looked up from germline, CDR1 is SQVTM and CDR2 is ANQGSEA. CDR3 coding DNA: TGCAGCGTCAAAATGACGGGGGGCAATCAGCCCCAGCATTTT. It is translated as CSVKMTGGNQPQHF.

The chain couples TRBV19 to TRBJ1-1; a possible D gene is TRBD1 (5 bases). Germline lookup yields CDR1 LNHDA and CDR2 SQIVND (reference sequence). The CDR3 covers 12 residues. Trimming removed 7 bases from V and 6 bases from J, with 12 bases in between. CDR3 DNA: TGTGCCAGTAAGTCAAGGGGATCTGAAGCTTTCTTT. Protein product: CASKSRGSEAFF.

This chain uses TRBV18 with TRBJ2-2; 7 nucleotides line up with TRBD1. In germline, CDR1 is KGHSH, CDR2 LQKENI. The J segment lost 6 bases and the V segment lost 1 base, leaving 8 bases of the junction unmatched. The CDR3 runs 16 residues. DNA of the CDR3: TGTGCCAGCTCACCACGACAGGGCGACGTGGCCGGGGAGCTGTTTTTT. It encodes CASSPRQGDVAGELFF. Drawing the rest from reference TRBV18 and TRBJ2-2, the complete variable domain is NAGVMQNPRHLVRRRGQEARLRCSPMKGHSHVYWYRQLPEEGLKFMVYLQKENIIDESGMPKERFSAEFPKEGPSILRIQQVVRGDSAAYFCASSPRQGDVAGELFFGEGSRLTVL.

Notes on this clone: Mismatch with germline at one junction end may stem from a read error. The chain is built from TRBV7-9 and TRBJ2-7; D assignment may be TRBD1 or TRBD2 (5 bases each). CDR3 length equals 17 residues. In germline, CDR1 is SEHNR, CDR2 FQNEAQ (reference sequence). This CDR3 is CASSLALPGLSTYEQYF. As DNA, the CDR3 is TGTGCCAGCAGCCTAGCCCTCCCAGGGCTGTCAACCTACGAGCAGTACTTC.